The entry below describes one TCR beta chain. The antigen is undetermined. The record originates from a study of T cell repertoires in cytomegalovirus infection. Study context: Used in the study were CMV epitopes, some recently identified and HLA-C-restricted, others well-studied and HLA-B-restricted. Whole-study findings and limits: Within the response measured ex vivo, HLA-C-restricted CMV-specific TCR beta clonotypes were dominant.

This CDR3 region has 17 residues. J was trimmed by 0 bases and V by 6 bases; bases with no gene match: 9. CDR1 and CDR2 from the germline V gene are MNHGY and SAAAGT. TCRdb passed the reads through MiXCR, listing each CDR3 protein once. The sample shows 650,000 to 900,000 distinct CDR3 sequences, about 29% of them seen only once. The sequences come from cultured CD8+ T cells from PBMCs, collected from culture after CMV antigen stimulation. The chain recombines TRBV6-8 with TRBJ2-1; the match to TRBD1 covers 9 bases. The origin of this receptor is a human donor in good health (CMV status not recorded). Some clones in this sample may be carry-over from other donors' samples. Written as DNA, the CDR3 is TGTGCCAGCAGCACACAGGGGGCCCTTAGCTCCTACAATGAGCAGTTCTTC. As protein: CASSTQGALSSYNEQFF.